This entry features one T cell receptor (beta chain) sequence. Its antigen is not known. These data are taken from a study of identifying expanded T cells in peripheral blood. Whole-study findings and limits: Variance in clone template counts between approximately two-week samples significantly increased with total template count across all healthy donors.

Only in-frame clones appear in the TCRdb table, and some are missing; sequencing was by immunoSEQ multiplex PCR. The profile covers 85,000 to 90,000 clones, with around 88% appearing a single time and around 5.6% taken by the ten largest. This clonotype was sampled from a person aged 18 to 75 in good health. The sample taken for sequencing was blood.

The CDR3 is CASSLVGQGEAFF. As DNA, the CDR3 is TGTGCCAGCAGCTTAGTTGGGCAGGGAGAAGCTTTCTTT. The chain links TRBV7-9 to TRBJ1-1, with D possibly being TRBD1 (5 bases). With 1 base removed from V and 8 bases from J, the gap between germline ends came to 11 bases. Germline V gene data show CDR1 as SEHNR and CDR2 as FQNEAQ (reference sequence). The CDR3 is 13 amino acids.